The 3 T cell receptor beta chains in this list originate from one sample, sequenced in a study of blood T cell repertoires in COVID-19. Measured with immunoSEQ multiplex PCR; TCRdb has only the in-frame clones, and not every one. The sample shows about 70,000 clones, about 80% of them seen only once. Sequenced: peripheral blood. These receptor sequences come from a woman in her seventies with acute or convalescent COVID-19.

The chain carries TRBV28 and TRBJ2-1; maybe TRBD2 (6 bases). V lost 3 bases, J lost 9 bases, and 15 bases lay in between. The CDR3 sequence is 14 residues long. Germline-derived CDR1 and CDR2 are MDHEN and SYDVKM. CDR3 residues: CASSFPFGGLEQFF. As DNA, the CDR3 is TGTGCCAGCAGTTTTCCCTTCGGGGGACTTGAGCAGTTCTTC.

This chain joins TRBV7-9 and TRBJ2-1; TRBD1 matches 10 bases. This CDR3 comprises 17 residues. Trimming cost V 1 base and J 8 bases; bases outside gene matches: 11. Germline CDR1 and CDR2: SEHNR and FQNEAQ (reference sequence). Here the CDR3 reads CASSLVEWGQGRYEQFF. CDR3 in DNA: TGTGCCAGCAGCTTAGTCGAGTGGGGACAGGGGCGGTATGAGCAGTTCTTC.

This chain links TRBV19 with TRBJ1-4; 7 nucleotides agree with TRBD1. Trimming took 9 bases from V and 8 from J; bases not matched to a gene: 9. Germline V gives CDR1 LNHDA, CDR2 SQIVND (reference sequence). The length of the CDR3 is 13 residues. The CDR3 DNA is TGTGCCAGGGAGACAGGGATGGGGGAAAAACTGTTTTTT. Translation gives CARETGMGEKLFF.